The 6 T cell receptor beta chains given below trace back to one sample, sequenced in a study of response to subunit inactivated influenza vaccine. Each CDR3 protein is one row after TCRdb ran MiXCR on the RT-PCR reads. Altogether 650,000 to 700,000 distinct CDR3 sequences are present, approximately 14% being singletons, with the ten largest covering 9.5% to 13%. Sequencing used PBMCs from blood, obtained 11 to 12 days after vaccination. The receptors were sampled from a man over 45 who received an inactivated influenza vaccine.

The V call is TRBV19, the J call TRBJ1-1; D gene unclear. The CDR3 runs to 14 residues. Trimming removed 3 bases at V and 4 bases at J, with 12 bases between. Germline assignment: CDR1 LNHDA and CDR2 SQIVND (reference sequence). Here the CDR3 reads CASSISQKGTEAFF. The CDR3 DNA reads TGTGCCAGTAGTATCTCACAGAAAGGCACTGAAGCTTTCTTT. The complete variable domain, with remaining parts taken from reference TRBV19 and TRBJ1-1, reads DGGITQSPKYLFRKEGQNVTLSCEQNLNHDAMYWYRQDPGQGLRLIYYSQIVNDFQKGDIAEGYSVSREKKESFPLTVTSAQKNPTAFYLCASSISQKGTEAFFGQGTRLTVV.

This sequence joins TRBV9 and TRBJ2-1; 9 bases agree with TRBD2. The germline V gene encodes CDR1 SGDLS and CDR2 YYNGEE. The CDR3 loop spans 16 amino acids. The V and J ends lost 1 base and 7 bases, in that order; junction bases with no gene match: 9. The CDR3 region is CASSVRGGRAPNEQFF. The CDR3 DNA reads as TGTGCCAGCAGCGTACGGGGCGGGAGGGCACCTAATGAGCAGTTCTTC.

This clonotype has a count of ten or more. This chain connects TRBV7-9 to TRBJ1-6, with TRBD1 identical over 8 bases. Germline assignment: CDR1 SEHNR and CDR2 FQNEAQ (reference sequence). Trimming took 6 bases from V and 11 from J; bases not matched to a gene: 6. The CDR3 has 13 residues. This chain's CDR3 is CASRLEQGAPLHF. The CDR3 region has the DNA TGTGCCAGCAGACTCGAACAGGGGGCACCCCTCCACTTT.

This clonotype was found a few times. V is TRBV5-1 and J is TRBJ2-3; 12 bases map to TRBD2. CDR1 is SGHRS and CDR2 is YFSETQ in the germline V gene. V was clipped by 6 bases and J by 3 bases; unmatched bases: 5. CDR3 length: 15 amino acids. DNA of the CDR3: TGCGCCAGCAACCCAGGACTAGCGGGGACAGATACGCAGTATTTT. Its protein is CASNPGLAGTDTQYF.

A remark on this clonotype: With a much larger clone just one base away, this may be a read error. The genes are TRBV5-1 and TRBJ2-1, with 7 bases lining up with TRBD1. The CDR3 sequence is 13 residues long. The germline CDR1 and CDR2 sequences are SGHRS and YFSETQ. CDR3 residues: CANSFPGGNEQFF. The CDR3 DNA reads as TGCGCCAACAGCTTTCCAGGGGGCAATGAGCAGTTCTTC.

CDR3 residues: CASSEAEIYEQYF. The CDR3 DNA sequence: TGTGCCAGCAGTGAAGCGGAGATTTACGAGCAGTACTTC. The genes are TRBV6-1 and TRBJ2-7; no clear D. CDR3 length: 13 amino acids. V lost 0 bases and J lost 4, with 7 bases in between. Per germline, CDR1 MNHNS and CDR2 SASEGT.